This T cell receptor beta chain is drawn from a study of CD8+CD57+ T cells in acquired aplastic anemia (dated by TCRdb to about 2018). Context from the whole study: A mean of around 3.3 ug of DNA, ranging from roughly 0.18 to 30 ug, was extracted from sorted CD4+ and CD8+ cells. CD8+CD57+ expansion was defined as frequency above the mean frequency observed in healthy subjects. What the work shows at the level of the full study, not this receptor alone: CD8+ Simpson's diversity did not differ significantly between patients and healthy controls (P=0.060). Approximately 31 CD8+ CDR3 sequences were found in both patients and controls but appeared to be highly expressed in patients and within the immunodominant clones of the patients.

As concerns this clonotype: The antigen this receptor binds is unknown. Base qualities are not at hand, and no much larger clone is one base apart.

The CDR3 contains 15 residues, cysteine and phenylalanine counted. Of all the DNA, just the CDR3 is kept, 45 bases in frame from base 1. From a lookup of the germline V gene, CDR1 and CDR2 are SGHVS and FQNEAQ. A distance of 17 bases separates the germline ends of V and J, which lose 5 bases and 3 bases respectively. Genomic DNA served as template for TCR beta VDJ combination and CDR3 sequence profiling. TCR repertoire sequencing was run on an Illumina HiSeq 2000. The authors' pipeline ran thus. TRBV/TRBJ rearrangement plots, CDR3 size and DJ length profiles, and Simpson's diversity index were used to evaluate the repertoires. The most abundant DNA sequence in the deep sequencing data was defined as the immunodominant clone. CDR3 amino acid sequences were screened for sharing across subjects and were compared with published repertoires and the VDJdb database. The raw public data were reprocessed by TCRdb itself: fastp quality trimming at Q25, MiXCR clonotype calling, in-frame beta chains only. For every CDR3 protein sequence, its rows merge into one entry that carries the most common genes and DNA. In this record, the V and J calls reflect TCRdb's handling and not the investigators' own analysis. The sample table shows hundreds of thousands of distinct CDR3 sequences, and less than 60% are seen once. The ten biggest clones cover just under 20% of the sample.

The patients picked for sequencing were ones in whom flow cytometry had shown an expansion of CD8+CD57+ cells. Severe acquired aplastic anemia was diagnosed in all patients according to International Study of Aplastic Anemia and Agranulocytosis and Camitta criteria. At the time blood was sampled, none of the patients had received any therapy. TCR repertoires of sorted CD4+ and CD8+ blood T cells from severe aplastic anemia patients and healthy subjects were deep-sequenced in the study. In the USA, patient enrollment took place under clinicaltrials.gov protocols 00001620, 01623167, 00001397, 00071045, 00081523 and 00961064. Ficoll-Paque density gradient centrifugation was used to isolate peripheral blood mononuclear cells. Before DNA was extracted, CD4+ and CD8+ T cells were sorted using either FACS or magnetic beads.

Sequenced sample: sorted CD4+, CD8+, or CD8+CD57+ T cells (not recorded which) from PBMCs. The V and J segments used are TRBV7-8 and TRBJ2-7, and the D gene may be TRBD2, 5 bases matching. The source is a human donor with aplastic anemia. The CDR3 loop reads CASSPRGASNYEQYF. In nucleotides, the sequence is TGTGCCAGCAGCCCCCGGGGAGCGAGTAACTACGAGCAGTACTTC.